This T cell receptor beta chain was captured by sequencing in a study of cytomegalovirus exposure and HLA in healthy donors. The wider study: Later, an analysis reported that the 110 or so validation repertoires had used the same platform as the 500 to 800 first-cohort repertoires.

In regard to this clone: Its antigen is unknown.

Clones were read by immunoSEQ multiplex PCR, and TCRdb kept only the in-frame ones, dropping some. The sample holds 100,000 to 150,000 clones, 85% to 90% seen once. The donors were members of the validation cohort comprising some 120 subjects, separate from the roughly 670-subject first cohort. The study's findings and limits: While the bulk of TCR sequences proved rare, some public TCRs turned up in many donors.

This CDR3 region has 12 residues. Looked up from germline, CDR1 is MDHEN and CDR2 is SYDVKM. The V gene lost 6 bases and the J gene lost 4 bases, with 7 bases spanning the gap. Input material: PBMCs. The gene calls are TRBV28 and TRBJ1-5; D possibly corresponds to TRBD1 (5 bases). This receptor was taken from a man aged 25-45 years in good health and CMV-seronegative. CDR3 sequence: CASRQENQPQHF. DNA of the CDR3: TGTGCCAGCAGACAGGAAAATCAGCCCCAGCATTTT.